This passage covers 27 T cell receptor beta chains from one sample sequenced in a study of T-cell reconstitution after alpha-beta-depleted transplantation in children. Unique molecular identifiers were used in preparing the TCRbeta library. One entry per CDR3 protein, called by TCRdb with MiXCR from the PCR reads. The profile shows approximately 400,000 distinct CDR3 sequences, approximately 10% of them singletons. The starting material was PBMCs from the stem cell graft donor, obtained from the stem cell graft. The source of these receptors is a human donor who donated a stem cell graft to a child with acute myeloid leukemia.

This clonotype turned up a few times. The J gene is TRBJ2-1, the V gene TRBV6-2 or TRBV6-3; D may be TRBD2 (6 bases). From germline, CDR1 is MNHEY and CDR2 SVGEGT. The CDR3 is 13 residues long. The V gene lost 8 bases and the J gene lost 10 bases, with 18 bases spanning the gap. The CDR3 sequence is CASSGRSGGEQFF. The CDR3 coding sequence is TGTGCCAGCTCTGGGCGATCCGGGGGAGAGCAGTTCTTC.

Ten or more counts support this clonotype. This chain connects TRBV11-2 to TRBJ2-1; D unclear. Germline V lookup: CDR1 SGHAT, CDR2 FQNNGV. With 7 bases removed from V and 9 bases from J, the gap between germline ends came to 25 bases. CDR3 size: 16 residues. The CDR3 protein is CASISKVGPGTREQFF. CDR3 DNA sequence: TGTGCCAGCATCTCGAAGGTAGGCCCCGGCACGCGTGAGCAGTTCTTC. Based on the CDR3 plus reference TRBV11-2 and TRBJ2-1, the full variable domain is EAGVAQSPRYKIIEKRQSVAFWCNPISGHATLYWYQQILGQGPKLLIQFQNNGVVDDSQLPKDRFSAERLKGVDSTLKIQPAKLEDSAVYLCASISKVGPGTREQFFGPGTRLTVL.

The genes are TRBV12-3 or TRBV12-4 and TRBJ1-5; D perhaps matches TRBD1 (5 bases). The CDR3 is 16 residues long. V was trimmed by 2 bases and J by 3 bases, leaving 14 bases between them. The CDR3 coding sequence is TGTGCCAGCAGTTTATTAGTTGGGGGGTACAATCAGCCCCAGCATTTT. Translating it yields CASSLLVGGYNQPQHF.

V and J are TRBV20-1 and TRBJ2-5; 9 bases align to TRBD2. Germline values: CDR1 DFQATT, CDR2 SNEGSKA (reference sequence). This CDR3 has 14 residues. V lost 1 base and J lost 1; bases outside the gene matches: 1. This CDR3 reads CSARGGRAQETQYF. Here the CDR3 DNA reads TGCAGTGCTAGAGGCGGGAGGGCCCAAGAGACCCAGTACTTC.

In this sample, this clonotype turned up a few times. This chain links TRBV7-2 with TRBJ2-7, with 8 bases matching TRBD2. Germline CDR1 SGHTA, CDR2 FQGNSA. J was trimmed by 0 bases and V by 1 base; bases with no gene match: 5. CDR3 length: 16 amino acids. CDR3 sequence reads: CASSLEASGYSYEQYF. The CDR3 bases are TGTGCCAGCAGCTTAGAGGCTAGCGGGTACTCCTACGAGCAGTACTTC.

This clonotype appeared a few times. The chain is built from TRBV4-3 and TRBJ2-3; D is uncertain. The V gene lost 1 base and the J gene lost 2 bases, with 7 bases spanning the gap. Germline loops: CDR1 LGHNA, CDR2 YSLEER. The CDR3 extends over 14 amino acids. The CDR3 DNA follows: TGCGCCAGCAGCCAAGGTAGAAACACAGATACGCAGTATTTT. Residues: CASSQGRNTDTQYF.

This chain links TRBV11-2 with TRBJ2-3, with 12 bases aligning to TRBD2. Germline V gene data show CDR1 as SGHAT and CDR2 as FQNNGV. With V trimmed by 6 bases and J by 2 bases, 12 bases remained unmatched. This CDR3 has 18 residues. The CDR3 sequence: CASRQDPGLAGPTDTQYF. CDR3 bases: TGTGCCAGCAGACAAGACCCGGGACTAGCGGGTCCCACAGATACGCAGTATTTT.

This clonotype was detected many times. The chain couples TRBV12-3 or TRBV12-4 to TRBJ2-7; D perhaps matches TRBD2 (5 bases). The CDR3 totals 13 residues. V gave up 6 bases and J gave up 2 bases, with 11 bases separating them. The DNA of the CDR3 is TGTGCCAGCAGCCTTTCGGGAACCTACGAGCAGTACTTC. Its protein product is CASSLSGTYEQYF.

This sequence joins TRBV7-2 and TRBJ2-1; a weak D match, TRBD1 (5 bases). The CDR3 runs to 15 residues. V lost 2 bases and J lost 0, with 8 bases in between. Germline V gene lookup returns CDR1 SGHTA and CDR2 FQGNSA. CDR3 bases: TGTGCCAGCAGCTTAACGACAGACTCCTACAATGAGCAGTTCTTC. Translation gives CASSLTTDSYNEQFF.

This clonotype was found a few times. This chain connects TRBV6-1 to TRBJ2-6; unclear D gene. V lost 4 bases and J 4 bases, leaving 11 bases between the germline ends. CDR3 length: 15 amino acids. Germline CDR1 is MNHNS and CDR2 is SASEGT. The CDR3 coding sequence is TGTGCCAGCAGTGTGCCGCCCATGGGGGCCAACGTCCTGACTTTC. Residues: CASSVPPMGANVLTF.

The chain carries TRBV6-2 or TRBV6-3 and TRBJ2-1; 7 nucleotides align to TRBD2. Trimming cost V 2 bases and J 5 bases; bases outside gene matches: 6. The V gene's germline CDR1 is MNHEY and CDR2 SVGEGT. The CDR3 has 15 residues. As DNA, the CDR3 is TGTGCCAGCAGTTACCTAGCGGAGCGCAACAATGAGCAGTTCTTC. It translates to CASSYLAERNNEQFF.

The J gene is TRBJ2-2, the V gene TRBV2; 9 bases are shared with TRBD2. Germline V lookup: CDR1 SNHLY, CDR2 FYNNEI. The CDR3 sequence is 18 residues long. J was trimmed by 5 bases and V by 5 bases; bases with no gene match: 15. The CDR3 DNA reads as TGTGCCAGCAGTCCAAATACCGGGACTAGCTCCACAACCGGGGAGCTGTTTTTT. Translating gives CASSPNTGTSSTTGELFF.

The chain has TRBV4-1 and TRBJ2-7; D unresolved. V was shortened by 1 base and J by 0 bases, with 10 bases between the two germline ends. The CDR3 consists of 15 residues. Per germline, CDR1 MGHRA and CDR2 YSYEKL. The CDR3: CASSQVPGRSYEQYF. In DNA form, the CDR3 reads TGCGCCAGCAGCCAAGTTCCGGGCCGCTCCTACGAGCAGTACTTC.

The V and J genes are TRBV7-2 and TRBJ1-4; D gene uncertain. Germline assignment: CDR1 SGHTA and CDR2 FQGNSA. The ends were cut back, 1 base at V and 8 bases at J, with 11 bases in the middle. This CDR3 is 14 amino acids long. The CDR3 sequence is CASSLDWVGEKLFF. The CDR3 DNA reads TGTGCCAGCAGCTTAGACTGGGTTGGAGAAAAACTGTTTTTT.

There are a few counts of this clonotype. The chain employs TRBV13 and TRBJ2-7; TRBD2 agrees at 10 bases. The V and J ends lost 5 bases and 3 bases, in that order; junction bases with no gene match: 7. The germline V gene encodes CDR1 PRHDT and CDR2 FYEKMQ (reference sequence). This CDR3 comprises 15 residues. CDR3 protein: CASSMLAGVGYEQYF. CDR3 sequence (DNA): TGTGCCAGCAGCATGCTAGCGGGAGTAGGCTACGAGCAGTACTTC.

At least ten counts were recorded for this clonotype. The chain uses TRBV7-2 and TRBJ2-1; 11 bases line up with TRBD2. Germline CDR1 reads SGHTA; CDR2 reads FQGNSA. This CDR3 has 16 amino acids. The trim removed 5 bases at V and 4 bases at J, leaving 7 bases unmatched. The CDR3 reads CASSPIAGGLYNEQFF. The CDR3 nucleotides are TGTGCCAGCAGCCCAATAGCGGGGGGGCTTTACAATGAGCAGTTCTTC. The complete variable domain, with remaining parts taken from reference TRBV7-2 and TRBJ2-1, reads GAGVSQSPSNKVTEKGKDVELRCDPISGHTALYWYRQSLGQGLEFLIYFQGNSAPDKSGLPSDRFSAERTGGSVSTLTIQRTQQEDSAVYLCASSPIAGGLYNEQFFGPGTRLTVL.

V and J are TRBV27 and TRBJ2-3, with D hard to call. This CDR3 is 14 amino acids long. V shed 2 bases and J shed 2 bases, with 8 bases lying between them. Per the germline V gene, CDR1 is MNHEY and CDR2 is SMNVEV (reference sequence). CDR3 DNA sequence: TGTGCCAGCAGTTTAGGCGCCGCCACAGATACGCAGTATTTT. Translated, it gives CASSLGAATDTQYF.

The chain couples TRBV7-6 to TRBJ2-7; possibly TRBD2 for D (5 bases). Germline V gives CDR1 SGHVS, CDR2 FNYEAQ. V lost 1 base and J lost 0, with 10 bases in between. This CDR3 comprises 15 residues. CDR3 in DNA: TGTGCCAGCAGCTTAGGGACTCCGCACTCCTACGAGCAGTACTTC. The encoded protein is CASSLGTPHSYEQYF.

This clonotype was seen more than once but under ten times. The J gene is TRBJ2-5, the V gene TRBV15, with TRBD1 matching over 9 bases. The trim removed 3 bases at V and 2 bases at J, leaving 7 bases unmatched. The CDR3 covers 16 residues. Germline CDR1 is LNHNV and CDR2 is YYDKDF (reference sequence). The CDR3 DNA reads as TGTGCCACCAGCAGTCCGGGACAGGGTTATCAAGAGACCCAGTACTTC. Protein: CATSSPGQGYQETQYF. The whole variable domain, filled in from reference TRBV15 and TRBJ2-5, reads DAMVIQNPRYQVTQFGKPVTLSCSQTLNHNVMYWYQQKSSQAPKLLFHYYDKDFNNEADTPDNFQSRRPNTSFCFLDIRSPGLGDTAMYLCATSSPGQGYQETQYFGPGTRLLVL.

This chain links TRBV20-1 with TRBJ2-1, with 7 nucleotides matching TRBD1. The CDR3 consists of 15 residues. V lost 5 bases, J lost 1 base, and 8 bases stayed unmatched. From germline, CDR1 is DFQATT and CDR2 SNEGSKA (reference sequence). The chain's CDR3 is CSAQRGTVSYNEQFF. DNA for the CDR3: TGCAGTGCTCAGAGGGGGACAGTATCCTACAATGAGCAGTTCTTC.

This clonotype was counted only a few times. The rearrangement links TRBV20-1 to TRBJ2-5, with 8 bases identical to TRBD1. Per germline, CDR1 DFQATT and CDR2 SNEGSKA (reference sequence). This CDR3 is built from 14 residues. The trim removed 3 bases at V and 5 bases at J, leaving 8 bases unmatched. DNA for the CDR3: TGCAGTGCTAGTAGGACAGGGCGCGGGGAGACCCAGTACTTC. It specifies CSASRTGRGETQYF.

The chain employs TRBV7-2 and TRBJ2-5; D call uncertain. The CDR3 consists of 12 residues. V was pared by 5 bases and J by 5 bases, with 9 bases between. Germline V gene sequence: CDR1 SGHTA, CDR2 FQGNSA. The CDR3 DNA is TGTGCCAGCAGCGCGGTGGGGGAGACCCAGTACTTC. Translated: CASSAVGETQYF.

This clonotype was observed a handful of times. The genes are TRBV5-1 and TRBJ1-1; tentatively, D is TRBD1 (5 bases). The CDR3 sequence is 14 residues long. Trimming shortened V by 5 bases and J by 1 base, and 12 bases separated the two germline ends. Germline-derived CDR1 and CDR2 are SGHRS and YFSETQ. CDR3 loop: CASRLSQGNTEAFF. CDR3 in DNA: TGCGCCAGCAGACTTAGCCAGGGGAACACTGAAGCTTTCTTT.

This chain's CDR3 is CASSQGQGNSYNSPLHF. In DNA form, the CDR3 reads TGTGCCAGCAGCCAAGGCCAGGGGAACTCCTATAATTCACCCCTCCACTTT. J is TRBJ1-6 and V is TRBV14, with a weak D call TRBD1 (6 bases). Trimming removed 1 base from V and 0 bases from J, with 10 bases in between. The CDR3 covers 17 residues. Germline V gene data show CDR1 as SGHDN and CDR2 as FVKESK. The whole variable domain, remainder taken from reference TRBV14 and TRBJ1-6, is EAGVTQFPSHSVIEKGQTVTLRCDPISGHDNLYWYRRVMGKEIKFLLHFVKESKQDESGMPNNRFLAERTGGTYSTLKVQPAELEDSGVYFCASSQGQGNSYNSPLHFGNGTRLTVT.

V is TRBV29-1 and J is TRBJ2-7; a weak D match, TRBD1 (5 bases). CDR3 length equals 11 residues. V lost 4 bases to trimming and J lost 6 bases, with 10 bases between them. CDR1 SQVTM and CDR2 ANQGSEA come from the germline V gene. This CDR3 reads CSVGQSLEQYF. The CDR3 bases are TGCAGCGTTGGACAGAGCCTCGAGCAGTACTTC.

This clonotype was seen only a few times. At one end the junction does not follow the germline gene, possibly because of a read error. The genes are TRBV7-9 and TRBJ2-1; 9 bases map to TRBD2. The CDR3 consists of 15 residues. Germline V gene data show CDR1 as SEHNR and CDR2 as FQNEAQ (reference sequence). The CDR3 DNA follows: TGTGCCAGCAGCGTAGCGGGAGCAAGCTACAATGAGCAGTTCTTC. Amino acid sequence: CASSVAGASYNEQFF.

The V call is TRBV29-1, the J call TRBJ1-6; D remains ambiguous. Trimming cost V 4 bases and J 7 bases, with 11 bases left between them. The CDR3 spans 13 residues. Germline loops: CDR1 SQVTM, CDR2 ANQGSEA. The CDR3 DNA reads as TGCAGCGTTGCCGACACATCGAATTCACCCCTCCACTTT. Amino acids: CSVADTSNSPLHF.